This T cell receptor beta chain was profiled in a study of tumor and adjacent non-tumor tissue in lung cancer. Study results and caveats: Shorter survival was associated with higher TCR diversity in tumors. In normal lung, the top 100 clones were significantly more dominant than in tumor. TCR diversity was significantly greater in tumor than normal lung tissue.

The template was RNA from unsorted bulk tissue. TCRbeta libraries were built with three rounds of nested PCR, modified from ARM-PCR. TCRdb redid the calling of the multiplex PCR reads with MiXCR, one entry per CDR3 protein. This table holds approximately 110,000 distinct CDR3 sequences, roughly 74% found once. As for this clonotype: Antigen: not known. Sequence at one end of the junction differs from germline and may be a read error.

Sequencing was carried out using lung tumor tissue. The receptor's source is an older woman with non-small cell lung cancer.

CDR3 bases: TGCGCCAGGAGTCGACACCGGGACTCACTAGAGATCCAGTACTTC. Translating gives CARSRHRDSLEIQYF. The rearrangement links TRBV4-3 to TRBJ2-5; D is possibly TRBD2 (6 bases). The CDR3 has 15 residues. In germline, CDR1 is LGHNA, CDR2 YSLEER.